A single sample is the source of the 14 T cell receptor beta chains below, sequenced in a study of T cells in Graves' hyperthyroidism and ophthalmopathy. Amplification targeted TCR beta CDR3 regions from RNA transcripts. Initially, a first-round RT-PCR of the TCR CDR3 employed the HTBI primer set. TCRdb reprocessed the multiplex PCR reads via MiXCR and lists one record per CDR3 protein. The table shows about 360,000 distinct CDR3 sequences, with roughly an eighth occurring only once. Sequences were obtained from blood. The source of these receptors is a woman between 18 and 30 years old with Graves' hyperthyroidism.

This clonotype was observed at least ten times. CDR3 amino acids: CASRTVGRHDTGELFF. The CDR3 DNA follows: TGTGCCAGCCGAACCGTTGGGCGACACGACACCGGGGAGCTGTTTTTT. This chain uses TRBV12-3 or TRBV12-4 with TRBJ2-2; D ambiguous. Trimming removed 8 bases at V and 3 bases at J, with 19 bases between. The CDR3 has 16 residues.

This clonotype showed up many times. CDR3 in DNA: TGCGCCAGCAGCCAAGAAAGACTGACTTATGGCTACACCTTC. It encodes CASSQERLTYGYTF. The V call is TRBV4-1, the J call TRBJ1-2; D is unresolved. Deletions cut 0 bases from V and 5 bases from J, with 10 bases between. CDR1 MGHRA and CDR2 YSYEKL come from the germline V gene. The CDR3 is 14 amino acids.

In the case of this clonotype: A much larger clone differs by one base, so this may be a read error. The CDR3 region has the DNA TGTGCCAGCAGATCGGCGGGGCTCGACTATGGCTACACCTTC. It specifies CASRSAGLDYGYTF. The chain has TRBV6-2 or TRBV6-3 and TRBJ1-2, with TRBD1 as a possible D gene (5 bases). CDR1 and CDR2 from the germline V gene are MNHEY and SVGEGT. This CDR3 contains 14 residues. V lost 6 bases to trimming and J lost 3 bases, with 14 bases between them.

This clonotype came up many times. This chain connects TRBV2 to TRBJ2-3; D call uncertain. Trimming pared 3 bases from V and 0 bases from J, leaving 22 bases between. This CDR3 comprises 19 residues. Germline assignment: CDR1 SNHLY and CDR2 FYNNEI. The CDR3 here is CASSDGRRIQSPSTDTQYF. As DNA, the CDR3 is TGTGCCAGCAGTGATGGCAGACGGATCCAGAGCCCTAGCACAGATACGCAGTATTTT.

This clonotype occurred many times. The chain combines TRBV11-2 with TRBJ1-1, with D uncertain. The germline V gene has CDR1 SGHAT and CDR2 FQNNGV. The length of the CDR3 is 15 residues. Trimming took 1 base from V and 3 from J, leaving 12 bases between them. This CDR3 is CASSLVGRADTEAFF. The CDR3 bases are TGTGCCAGCAGCTTAGTGGGAAGGGCCGACACTGAAGCTTTCTTT. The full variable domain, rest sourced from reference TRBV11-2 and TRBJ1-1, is EAGVAQSPRYKIIEKRQSVAFWCNPISGHATLYWYQQILGQGPKLLIQFQNNGVVDDSQLPKDRFSAERLKGVDSTLKIQPAKLEDSAVYLCASSLVGRADTEAFFGQGTRLTVV.

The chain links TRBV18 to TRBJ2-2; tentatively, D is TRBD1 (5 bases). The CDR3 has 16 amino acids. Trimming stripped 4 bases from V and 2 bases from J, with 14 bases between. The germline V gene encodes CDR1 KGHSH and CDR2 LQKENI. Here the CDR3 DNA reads TGTGCCAGCTCACTTTTTCTTACAGGAAACACCGGGGAGCTGTTTTTT. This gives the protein CASSLFLTGNTGELFF.

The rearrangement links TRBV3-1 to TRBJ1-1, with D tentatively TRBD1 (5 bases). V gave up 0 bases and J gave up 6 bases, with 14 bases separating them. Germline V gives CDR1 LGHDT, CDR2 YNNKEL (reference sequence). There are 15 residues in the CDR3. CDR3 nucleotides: TGTGCCAGCAGCCAAGATTGGGGGAACGGGGCTGAAGCTTTCTTT. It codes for CASSQDWGNGAEAFF. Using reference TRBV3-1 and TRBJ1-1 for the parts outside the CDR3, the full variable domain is DTAVSQTPKYLVTQMGNDKSIKCEQNLGHDTMYWYKQDSKKFLKIMFSYNNKELIINETVPNRFSPKSPDKAHLNLHINSLELGDSAVYFCASSQDWGNGAEAFFGQGTRLTVV.

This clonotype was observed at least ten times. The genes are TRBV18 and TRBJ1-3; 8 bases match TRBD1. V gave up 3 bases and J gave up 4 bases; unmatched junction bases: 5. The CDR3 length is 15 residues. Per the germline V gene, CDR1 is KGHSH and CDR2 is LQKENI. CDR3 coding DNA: TGTGCCAGCTCACCTCAGGGGGCGTCAGGAAACACCATATATTTT. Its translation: CASSPQGASGNTIYF. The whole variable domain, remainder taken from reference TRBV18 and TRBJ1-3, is NAGVMQNPRHLVRRRGQEARLRCSPMKGHSHVYWYRQLPEEGLKFMVYLQKENIIDESGMPKERFSAEFPKEGPSILRIQQVVRGDSAAYFCASSPQGASGNTIYFGEGSWLTVV.

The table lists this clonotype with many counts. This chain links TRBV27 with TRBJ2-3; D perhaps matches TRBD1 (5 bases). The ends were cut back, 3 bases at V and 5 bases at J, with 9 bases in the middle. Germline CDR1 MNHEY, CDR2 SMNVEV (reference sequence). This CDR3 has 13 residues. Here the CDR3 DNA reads TGTGCCAGCAGTTTCCAGGGTCTAGATACGCAGTATTTT. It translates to CASSFQGLDTQYF.

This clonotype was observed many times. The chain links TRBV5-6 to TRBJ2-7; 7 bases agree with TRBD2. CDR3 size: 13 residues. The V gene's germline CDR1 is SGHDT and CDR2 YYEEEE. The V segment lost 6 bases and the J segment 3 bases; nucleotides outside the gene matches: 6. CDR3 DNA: TGTGCCAGCAAAGGAGCGGGATTCTACGAGCAGTACTTC. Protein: CASKGAGFYEQYF.

The CDR3 loop reads CASSIGGLVSYNEQFF. The CDR3 DNA reads TGTGCCAGTAGTATAGGCGGACTAGTGTCCTACAATGAGCAGTTCTTC. V is TRBV19 and J is TRBJ2-1; 7 nucleotides match TRBD2. CDR3 size: 16 residues. The ends lost 1 base at V and 1 base at J; junction bases unmatched: 4. The germline V gene encodes CDR1 LNHDA and CDR2 SQIVND (reference sequence).

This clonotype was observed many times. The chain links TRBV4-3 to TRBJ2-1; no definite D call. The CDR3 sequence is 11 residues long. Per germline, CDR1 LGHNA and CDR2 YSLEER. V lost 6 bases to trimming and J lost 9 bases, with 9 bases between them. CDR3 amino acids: CASRDGGEQFF. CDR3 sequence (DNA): TGCGCCAGCAGAGACGGTGGTGAGCAGTTCTTC.

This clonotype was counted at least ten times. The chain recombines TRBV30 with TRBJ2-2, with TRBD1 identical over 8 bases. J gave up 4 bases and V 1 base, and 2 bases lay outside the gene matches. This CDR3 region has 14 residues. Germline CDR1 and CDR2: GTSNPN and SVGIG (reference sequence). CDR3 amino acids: CAWSGQGATGELFF. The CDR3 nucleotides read TGTGCCTGGAGTGGGCAGGGGGCCACCGGGGAGCTGTTTTTT.

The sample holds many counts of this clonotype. The CDR3 sequence: CASSSRDSPGHYGYTF. The CDR3 nucleotides are TGTGCCAGCAGTTCCCGGGACAGCCCGGGCCACTATGGCTACACCTTC. The rearrangement uses TRBV6-1 and TRBJ1-2; 7 bases map to TRBD1. The CDR3 is 16 amino acids. The V and J ends lost 5 bases and 3 bases, in that order; junction bases with no gene match: 12. Germline lookup yields CDR1 MNHNS and CDR2 SASEGT.